This passage covers 9 T cell receptor beta chains from one sample sequenced in a study of glioma-infiltrating T cells after dendritic cell vaccination. TCRdb's table, derived via immunoSEQ multiplex PCR, lists solely in-frame clones and lacks some. The sample lists under 100,000 clones; about 84% were seen once. Specimen: blood, collected before dendritic cell vaccination. All receptors come from a human donor with glioblastoma.

This chain links TRBV5-1 with TRBJ1-2, with 9 bases lining up with TRBD1. Unmatched junction bases numbered 7, after V lost 1 base and J lost 6 bases. Germline V gene data show CDR1 as SGHRS and CDR2 as YFSETQ. This CDR3 has 15 residues. CDR3 DNA sequence: TGCGCCAGCAGCTTGCGGGACAGGGTCTTTCATGGCTACACCTTC. This codes for CASSLRDRVFHGYTF.

The gene calls are TRBV7-2 and TRBJ1-1; TRBD1 might be the D (6 bases). This CDR3 has 16 residues. Trimming removed 5 bases from V and 0 bases from J, with 16 bases in between. Germline CDR1 is SGHTA and CDR2 is FQGNSA. In nucleotides, the CDR3 is TGTGCCAGCAGCCCCCTCTGGACAGCCCTGAACACTGAAGCTTTCTTT. Protein: CASSPLWTALNTEAFF.

The rearrangement joins TRBV5-4 to TRBJ2-7; 11 bases align to TRBD2. Trimming cost V 0 bases and J 5 bases; bases outside gene matches: 4. Per germline, CDR1 SGHNT and CDR2 YYREEE (reference sequence). The CDR3 is 15 amino acids. The CDR3: CASSLVASGGNEQYF. CDR3 DNA: TGTGCCAGCAGCTTGGTGGCTAGCGGGGGGAACGAGCAGTACTTC.

CDR3 loop: CASTPSGHTGELFF. The CDR3 bases are TGTGCCAGCACACCTAGCGGCCACACCGGGGAGCTGTTTTTT. V gene TRBV7-3 combines with J gene TRBJ2-2; 7 bases agree with TRBD2. CDR1 is SGHTA and CDR2 is FQGTGA in the germline V gene. The CDR3 has 14 residues. Trimming removed 7 bases from V and 3 bases from J; junction bases left unmatched: 5.

The chain has TRBV4-2 and TRBJ1-2; D remains ambiguous. CDR1 and CDR2 (germline): LGHNA, YNFKEQ. The CDR3 runs 16 residues. The ends were cut back, 0 bases at V and 5 bases at J, with 16 bases in the middle. CDR3: CASSQDALEGGYGYTF. CDR3 coding DNA: TGTGCCAGCAGCCAAGATGCTTTGGAGGGAGGGTATGGCTACACCTTC.

The CDR3 nucleotides are TGCGCCAGCAGGGAAGGGGACTGGACCGGGGAGCTGTTTTTT. Amino acids: CASREGDWTGELFF. The chain joins TRBV10-2 to TRBJ2-2, with TRBD2 as a possible D gene (6 bases). Germline lookup yields CDR1 WSHSY and CDR2 SAAADI. The CDR3 is 14 amino acids. Trimming left V 6 bases short and J 5 bases short, with 13 bases between.

This chain joins TRBV5-4 and TRBJ1-2; the D is unclear. CDR1 and CDR2 (germline): SGHNT, YYREEE (reference sequence). CDR3 length: 13 residues. V lost 4 bases and J lost 4, with 11 bases in between. CDR3: CASSRQVTYGYTF. CDR3 nucleotides: TGTGCCAGCAGCCGCCAGGTGACCTATGGCTACACCTTC. Supplemented by reference TRBV5-4 and TRBJ1-2, the full variable domain reads ETGVTQSPTHLIKTRGQQVTLRCSSQSGHNTVSWYQQALGQGPQFIFQYYREEENGRGNFPPRFSGLQFPNYSSELNVNALELDDSALYLCASSRQVTYGYTFGSGTRLTVV.

The rearrangement links TRBV6-5 to TRBJ1-2, with a weak D call TRBD1 (6 bases). Germline loops: CDR1 MNHEY, CDR2 SVGAGI. Trimming removed 6 bases from V and 7 bases from J, with 12 bases in between. The CDR3 is 12 amino acids. CDR3 sequence: CASRRGGTGYTF. In DNA, the CDR3 is TGTGCCAGCAGGAGGGGGGGGACTGGCTACACCTTC.

This clone was picked up a small number of times. V is TRBV2 and J is TRBJ2-7, with D tentatively TRBD1 (5 bases). The CDR3 has 13 amino acids. V lost 7 bases, J lost 2 bases, and 12 bases lay in between. Germline assignment: CDR1 SNHLY and CDR2 FYNNEI. The CDR3 sequence is CASKTVNTYEQYF. As DNA, the CDR3 is TGTGCCAGCAAGACAGTCAACACCTACGAGCAGTACTTC.